This T cell receptor (beta chain) was documented in a study of T cell repertoires in cytomegalovirus infection. The CDR3 length is 14 residues. Germline V gene sequence: CDR1 MNHEY, CDR2 SVGEGT. In this sample, this clonotype turned up a few times. Its antigen remains unknown. The junction differs from germline at one of its ends, possibly a read error. Using its own MiXCR run on the reads, TCRdb lists one record per CDR3 protein. The sample comprises tens of thousands of distinct CDR3 sequences, 22% of which are singletons, and under 85% rests with the top ten. This sequence joins TRBV6-2 or TRBV6-3 and TRBJ2-7; D may match TRBD1 or TRBD2 (5 bases each). This TCR derives from a human donor in good health (CMV status not recorded). Some clones in this sample may be carry-over from other donors' samples. Sequencing used PBMCs, sequenced either directly or after in vitro stimulation (not recorded which). CDR3: CASSYSGTSHEQYF. The CDR3 bases are TGTGCCAGCAGTTACTCGGGGACCTCCCACGAGCAGTACTTC.